Listed below are T cell receptor beta chains from one sample, sequenced in a study of blood T cell repertoires in COVID-19. Measured with immunoSEQ multiplex PCR; TCRdb has only the in-frame clones, and not every one. The sample holds 85,000 to 90,000 clones, 86% seen once. Sequenced: peripheral blood. These receptors were obtained from a man older than 75 with active or convalescent COVID-19. The CDR3 runs from the conserved cysteine through the conserved F or W. D genes are given only for firm matches. Part of the rows lack a size; the others show once, few, many or a class for expanded clones.

j_call	clone_size	d_call	v_call	cdr3_aa	cdr3_nt
TRBJ2-4	NA	TRBD2	TRBV5-5	CASSLVGGSKNIQYF	TGTGCCAGCAGCTTGGTGGGGGGGTCCAAAAACATTCAGTACTTC
TRBJ1-1	NA	TRBD1	TRBV6-5	CASSRGTVPTEAFF	TGTGCCAGCAGCCGTGGGACAGTCCCCACTGAAGCTTTCTTT
TRBJ2-2	few	NA	TRBV14	CASSQGFAVSAGELFF	TGTGCCAGCAGCCAAGGATTCGCGGTTTCTGCCGGGGAGCTGTTTTTT
TRBJ1-1	many	NA	TRBV7-8	CASSLDSYWNTEAFF	TGTGCCAGCAGCTTAGACTCCTATTGGAACACTGAAGCTTTCTTT
TRBJ1-2	NA	TRBD1	TRBV5-4	CASSRTTGDGYTF	TGTGCCAGCAGCCGAACGACAGGGGACGGCTACACCTTC
TRBJ1-6	NA	NA	TRBV5-4	CASSTNRDGSPLHF	TGTGCCAGCAGTACCAACAGGGATGGATCACCCCTCCACTTT
TRBJ2-1	NA	TRBD2	TRBV19	CASSILLAGAYNEQFF	TGTGCCAGTAGTATACTACTAGCGGGGGCCTACAATGAGCAGTTCTTC
TRBJ2-1	NA	NA	TRBV7-2	CASSRGPPNEQFF	TGTGCCAGCAGCCGAGGGCCCCCCAATGAGCAGTTCTTC
TRBJ1-1	NA	NA	TRBV7-8	CASSPQGGENTEAFF	TGTGCCAGCAGCCCCCAGGGAGGGGAGAACACTGAAGCTTTCTTT
TRBJ1-5	NA	NA	TRBV18	CASSAGPNQPQHF	TGTGCCAGCTCAGCGGGCCCGAATCAGCCCCAGCATTTT
TRBJ2-4	NA	TRBD1	TRBV29-1	CSVQQGIAKNIQYF	TGCAGCGTGCAACAGGGGATAGCCAAAAACATTCAGTACTTC
TRBJ2-1	NA	NA	TRBV9	CASSASGSAFYNEQFF	TGTGCCAGCAGCGCAAGCGGAAGTGCTTTCTACAATGAGCAGTTCTTC
TRBJ2-7	NA	NA	TRBV5-4	CASSLLGGEQYF	TGTGCCAGCAGCTTGTTAGGAGGCGAGCAGTACTTC
TRBJ2-3	NA	NA	TRBV24-1	CATSDPVGEAGESSCTDTQYF	TGTGCCACCAGTGACCCGGTAGGGGAAGCGGGCGAAAGCTCGTGCACAGATACGCAGTATTTT
TRBJ1-4	NA	TRBD1	TRBV5-5	CASSPGTGGKVVF	TGTGCCAGCAGCCCAGGGACAGGGGGAAAAGTTGTTTTT
TRBJ1-5	NA	NA	TRBV5-1	CASSFGIGNQPQHF	TGCGCCAGCAGCTTCGGGATAGGTAATCAGCCCCAGCATTTT
TRBJ1-2	NA	NA	TRBV29-1	CSVDPPDSNYGYTF	TGCAGCGTTGATCCCCCCGACAGTAACTATGGCTACACCTTC
TRBJ2-5	NA	TRBD2	TRBV18	CASSPSAGGPANQETQYF	TGTGCCAGCTCACCCTCAGCGGGAGGGCCTGCCAACCAAGAGACCCAGTACTTC
TRBJ2-7	NA	TRBD1	TRBV5-5	CASSRTGTGVYEQYF	TGTGCCAGCAGCCGAACCGGGACAGGGGTCTACGAGCAGTACTTC
TRBJ2-5	NA	NA	TRBV24-1	CATSDHRVRETQYF	TGTGCCACCAGTGATCACAGGGTTCGAGAGACCCAGTACTTC
TRBJ1-1	NA	NA	TRBV30	CAWSLRAEAFF	TGTGCCTGGAGTTTGAGGGCTGAAGCTTTCTTT
TRBJ1-5	once	TRBD1	TRBV18	CASSRDRVNQPQHF	TGTGCCAGCTCACGGGACAGGGTAAATCAGCCCCAGCATTTT
TRBJ2-1	few	TRBD2	TRBV7-6	CASSLGGRLADNNEQFF	TGTGCCAGCAGCTTGGGGGGGAGACTAGCGGATAACAATGAGCAGTTCTTC
TRBJ1-1	NA	TRBD1	TRBV18	CASSPDRAGNTEAFF	TGTGCCAGCTCACCCGACAGGGCTGGGAACACTGAAGCTTTCTTT
TRBJ2-1	NA	NA	TRBV28	CASSFLAGILPGDYNEQFF	TGTGCCAGCAGTTTTTTGGCGGGAATCCTCCCCGGGGATTACAATGAGCAGTTCTTC
TRBJ1-2	NA	NA	TRBV5-1	CASSRSLQGNYGYTF	TGCGCCAGCAGCAGGTCCTTACAGGGTAACTATGGCTACACCTTC
TRBJ2-7	once	NA	TRBV5-1	CASDLAGQSYEQYF	TGCGCCAGCGACTTAGCGGGACAGTCCTACGAGCAGTACTTC
TRBJ1-1	NA	NA	TRBV11-2	CASSLSRNTEAFF	TGTGCCAGCAGCTTATCCAGGAACACTGAAGCTTTCTTT
TRBJ1-1	NA	NA	TRBV5-4	CASSLDWNTEAFF	TGTGCCAGCAGCTTAGACTGGAACACTGAAGCTTTCTTT
TRBJ1-1	NA	NA	TRBV5-6	CASSPGWRREAFF	TGTGCCAGCAGCCCTGGTTGGAGGCGAGAAGCTTTCTTT
TRBJ2-7	few	NA	TRBV5-8	CASRTRRGSYEQYF	TGTGCCAGCCGAACTCGTAGGGGAAGCTACGAGCAGTACTTC
TRBJ2-1	NA	TRBD2	TRBV27	CASSHVAGQTYNEQFF	TGTGCCAGCAGTCACGTAGCGGGCCAGACCTACAATGAGCAGTTCTTC
TRBJ1-5	NA	NA	TRBV2	CASSEARSANQPQHF	TGTGCCAGCAGTGAAGCGAGGAGTGCCAATCAGCCCCAGCATTTT
TRBJ1-6	NA	NA	TRBV10-1	CASSEWAGAFIGDNSPLHF	TGCGCCAGCAGTGAGTGGGCAGGGGCGTTTATAGGGGATAATTCACCCCTCCACTTT
TRBJ2-2	NA	NA	TRBV7-9	CASSPDSGELFF	TGTGCCAGCAGCCCCGACTCCGGGGAGCTGTTTTTT
TRBJ1-4	NA	NA	TRBV5-1	CASSLGQTPGNEKLFF	TGCGCCAGCAGCTTGGGCCAGACCCCAGGTAATGAAAAACTGTTTTTT
TRBJ1-1	NA	NA	TRBV6-5	CASSYAGAVDTEAFF	TGTGCCAGCAGTTACGCGGGGGCGGTGGACACTGAAGCTTTCTTT
TRBJ2-3	NA	TRBD2	TRBV5-1	CASSLKAGEIADTQYF	TGCGCCAGCAGCTTGAAGGCGGGAGAGATCGCAGATACGCAGTATTTT
TRBJ2-3	NA	NA	TRBV6-4	CASSVSGSTDTQYF	TGTGCCAGCAGTGTTTCCGGGAGTACAGATACGCAGTATTTT
TRBJ2-5	once	NA	TRBV9	CASSVDSGGLTQYF	TGTGCCAGCAGCGTAGACTCAGGGGGGTTGACCCAGTACTTC
TRBJ1-4	NA	NA	TRBV2	CASSDRGFWEKLFF	TGTGCCAGCAGTGATAGGGGATTTTGGGAAAAACTGTTTTTT
TRBJ2-1	NA	NA	TRBV3-1/TRBV3-2	CASSSYADNEQFF	TGTGCCAGCAGCTCCTACGCCGACAATGAGCAGTTCTTC
TRBJ2-4	NA	TRBD2	TRBV15	CATSREGGEDGYLAKNIQYF	TGTGCCACCAGCAGAGAGGGGGGGGAAGACGGATATTTAGCCAAAAACATTCAGTACTTC
TRBJ2-1	NA	NA	TRBV4-3	CASSPGLASSDEQFF	TGCGCCAGCAGCCCTGGGCTAGCGAGTAGCGATGAGCAGTTCTTC
TRBJ2-3	NA	TRBD2	TRBV13	CASSLGALAGGSDTQYF	TGTGCCAGCAGCTTAGGGGCACTAGCGGGAGGTTCAGATACGCAGTATTTT
TRBJ1-2	NA	TRBD1	TRBV7-2	CASSWGQGDGYTF	TGTGCCAGCAGCTGGGGACAGGGGGATGGCTACACCTTC
TRBJ1-1	NA	NA	TRBV5-1	CASSLEQDTEAFF	TGCGCCAGCAGCTTGGAACAGGACACTGAAGCTTTCTTT
TRBJ1-2	NA	NA	TRBV4-3	CASSQGGGPGGYTF	TGCGCCAGCAGCCAAGGAGGGGGACCGGGAGGCTACACCTTC
TRBJ1-6	NA	TRBD1	TRBV28	CASGGGDRVYSPLHF	TGTGCCAGCGGGGGCGGTGACAGGGTATATTCACCCCTCCACTTT
TRBJ2-2	NA	TRBD2	TRBV11-2	CASRLAGVLAGELFF	TGTGCCAGTCGACTAGCGGGAGTGCTCGCCGGGGAGCTGTTTTTT
TRBJ1-1	NA	TRBD1	TRBV5-6	CASSFTGGAGTEAFF	TGTGCCAGCAGCTTTACAGGGGGCGCGGGCACTGAAGCTTTCTTT
TRBJ2-3	NA	TRBD2	TRBV7-8	CASSAGGLAGGSTDTQYF	TGTGCCAGCAGCGCAGGGGGTCTAGCGGGAGGTAGCACAGATACGCAGTATTTT
TRBJ2-3	NA	NA	TRBV6-4	CASSVDISSTDTQYF	TGTGCCAGCAGTGTAGACATTTCTAGCACAGATACGCAGTATTTT
TRBJ1-3	NA	NA	TRBV5-6	CASSSGLSGNTIYF	TGTGCCAGCAGTTCGGGACTCTCCGGAAACACCATATATTTT